These 16 T cell receptor beta chains originate from one sample sequenced in a study of long-term antiretroviral therapy in people with HIV. The assay used was immunoSEQ (version v3.0), run at survey level. Assay used: immunoSEQ multiplex PCR; TCRdb lists only in-frame clones, some missing. The sample comprises thousands of clones, 70% to 90% of which are singletons, and more than 4% rests with the top ten. The sequences come from unsorted PBMCs, collected 0.3 years after starting antiretroviral therapy. The receptors stem from a woman aged 50 to 60 with HIV.

This clone has just one count. The chain recombines TRBV29-1 with TRBJ1-3; a possible D gene is TRBD1 (5 bases). Germline values: CDR1 SQVTM, CDR2 ANQGSEA. The ends were cut back, 7 bases at V and 0 bases at J, with 13 bases in the middle. This CDR3 is 14 amino acids long. CDR3 DNA sequence: TGCAGCGCCAGGGTTCCCGACTCTGGAAACACCATATATTTT. Translating it yields CSARVPDSGNTIYF.

The chain recombines TRBV29-1 with TRBJ1-1, with D unresolved. Trimming removed 2 bases at V and 0 bases at J, with 1 base between. The CDR3 has 11 amino acids. Germline assignment: CDR1 SQVTM and CDR2 ANQGSEA. The CDR3 is CSVELNTEAFF. Here the CDR3 DNA reads TGCAGCGTTGAACTGAACACTGAAGCTTTCTTT.

The chain has TRBV2 and TRBJ2-5; no firm D call. Germline V CDR1 and CDR2: SNHLY, FYNNEI. The CDR3 extends over 11 amino acids. The ends were cut back, 5 bases at V and 8 bases at J, with 9 bases in the middle. CDR3 region: CASSLHDTQYF. Here the CDR3 DNA reads TGTGCCAGCAGTCTACACGACACCCAGTACTTC.

The V call is TRBV19, the J call TRBJ1-4; tentative D call: TRBD1 (5 bases). V lost 6 bases and J lost 4, with 15 bases in between. The CDR3 loop spans 15 amino acids. Looked up from germline, CDR1 is LNHDA and CDR2 is SQIVND (reference sequence). CDR3 sequence reads: CASSQQGVDNEKLFF. The CDR3 DNA reads TGTGCCAGTAGCCAACAAGGGGTCGATAATGAAAAACTGTTTTTT.

The chain has TRBV5-4 and TRBJ1-2; 8 bases match TRBD1. Germline trimming cut 3 bases from V and 10 bases from J; bases unmatched to any gene: 11. CDR1 is SGHNT and CDR2 is YYREEE in the germline V gene (reference sequence). This CDR3 comprises 14 residues. CDR3 DNA: TGTGCCAGCAGCTCATTTCAGGGGGCGCCTGACTACACCTTC. Its protein is CASSSFQGAPDYTF. The full variable domain, with the rest looked up from reference TRBV5-4 and TRBJ1-2, is ETGVTQSPTHLIKTRGQQVTLRCSSQSGHNTVSWYQQALGQGPQFIFQYYREEENGRGNFPPRFSGLQFPNYSSELNVNALELDDSALYLCASSSFQGAPDYTFGSGTRLTVV.

This clone was detected once. This sequence joins TRBV6-1 and TRBJ2-3; no definite D call. The germline V gene has CDR1 MNHNS and CDR2 SASEGT. This CDR3 has 15 amino acids. Trimming took 4 bases from V and 3 from J, leaving 14 bases between them. The CDR3 coding sequence is TGTGCCAGCAGTGCCGACACCTTAGGAACAGATACGCAGTATTTT. Protein product: CASSADTLGTDTQYF.

This clone was detected a few times. This chain uses TRBV7-9 with TRBJ1-5, with no clear D. Germline CDR1 is SEHNR and CDR2 is FQNEAQ (reference sequence). The CDR3 runs to 12 residues. V was clipped by 3 bases and J by 5 bases, with 5 bases between them. This CDR3 is CASSFFDQPQHF. In DNA, the CDR3 is TGTGCCAGCAGCTTCTTTGATCAGCCCCAGCATTTT. Full variable domain (rest looked up from reference TRBV7-9 and TRBJ1-5): DTGVSQNPRHKITKRGQNVTFRCDPISEHNRLYWYRQTLGQGPEFLTYFQNEAQLEKSRLLSDRFSAERPKGSFSTLEIQRTEQGDSAMYLCASSFFDQPQHFGDGTRLSIL.

The chain uses TRBV14 and TRBJ2-1; unclear D gene. There are 14 residues in the CDR3. V was shortened by 4 bases and J by 0 bases, with 7 bases between the two germline ends. CDR1 is SGHDN, CDR2 FVKESK, per germline. CDR3 region: CASSPQISYNEQFF. The CDR3, as DNA: TGTGCCAGCAGCCCACAGATCTCCTACAATGAGCAGTTCTTC.

The chain combines TRBV7-9 with TRBJ2-7; TRBD1 might be the D (5 bases). V lost 3 bases, J lost 0 bases, and 9 bases lay in between. Germline CDR1 is SEHNR and CDR2 is FQNEAQ (reference sequence). This CDR3 region has 14 residues. CDR3 sequence: CASSFQGNSYEQYF. The CDR3 DNA reads TGTGCCAGCAGCTTCCAGGGCAACTCCTACGAGCAGTACTTC.

This clone showed up just once. The rearrangement joins TRBV7-2 to TRBJ1-2; D remains ambiguous. This CDR3 is built from 12 residues. Germline V gene data show CDR1 as SGHTA and CDR2 as FQGNSA. Trimming pared 5 bases from V and 4 bases from J, leaving 8 bases between. CDR3 in amino acids: CASSTSLYGYTF. CDR3 nucleotide sequence: TGTGCCAGCAGCACATCCCTCTATGGCTACACCTTC.

The V call is TRBV6-6, the J call TRBJ2-7; D gene uncertain. This CDR3 contains 13 residues. Germline-derived CDR1 and CDR2 are MNHNY and SVGAGI (reference sequence). Deletions cut 2 bases from V and 2 bases from J, with 7 bases between. Here the CDR3 DNA reads TGTGCCAGCAGTTACCTGGTCACCTACGAGCAGTACTTC. Its protein is CASSYLVTYEQYF.

The rearrangement links TRBV6-6 to TRBJ2-1; a weak D match, TRBD1 (5 bases). V dropped 0 bases and J dropped 8 bases, with 5 bases sitting between them. The CDR3 has 12 amino acids. The germline V gene encodes CDR1 MNHNY and CDR2 SVGAGI (reference sequence). The CDR3 region has the DNA TGTGCCAGCAGTTACTCAGGGGATGAGCAGTTCTTC. Its protein is CASSYSGDEQFF.

This chain uses TRBV4-1 with TRBJ1-2; 10 nucleotides match TRBD1. Germline loops: CDR1 MGHRA, CDR2 YSYEKL. V shed 3 bases, J shed 4 bases, and the junction held 20 bases outside the gene matches. This CDR3 spans 20 amino acids. CDR3 DNA sequence: TGCGCCAGCAGCCACACCGCTACCGGTGACCGACAGGGGGCGGCCTATGGCTACACCTTC. Residues: CASSHTATGDRQGAAYGYTF.

CDR3 in DNA: TGCGCCAGCAGCTTGGGGGGGACGGGGGCCTACGAGCAGTACTTC. It yields the protein CASSLGGTGAYEQYF. The V and J genes are TRBV5-1 and TRBJ2-7; possible D gene TRBD2, 6 bases. Germline V lookup: CDR1 SGHRS, CDR2 YFSETQ. V gave up 0 bases and J gave up 2 bases, with 12 bases separating them. The CDR3 totals 15 residues.

The gene calls are TRBV9 and TRBJ1-4; 7 bases fit TRBD1. The J segment lost 8 bases and the V segment lost 0 bases, leaving 10 bases of the junction unmatched. The CDR3 spans 16 residues. The germline V gene has CDR1 SGDLS and CDR2 YYNGEE. The CDR3 protein is CASSVGRDRDGEKLFF. DNA of the CDR3: TGTGCCAGCAGCGTAGGAAGGGACAGAGATGGGGAAAAACTGTTTTTT.

The count of this clone is one. V usage is TRBV5-1 and J usage is TRBJ1-1, with D unclear. V lost 6 bases and J 3 bases, leaving 15 bases between the germline ends. This CDR3 is 14 amino acids long. Looked up from germline, CDR1 is SGHRS and CDR2 is YFSETQ. The CDR3 protein is CASKVYWGDTEAFF. The CDR3 DNA sequence: TGCGCCAGCAAGGTTTATTGGGGAGACACTGAAGCTTTCTTT. The variable domain in full, with the rest retrieved from reference TRBV5-1 and TRBJ1-1, is KAGVTQTPRYLIKTRGQQVTLSCSPISGHRSVSWYQQTPGQGLQFLFEYFSETQRNKGNFPGRFSGRQFSNSRSEMNVSTLELGDSALYLCASKVYWGDTEAFFGQGTRLTVV.